The source of this T cell receptor (beta chain) is a study of control samples from healthy donors and cancer patients. Repertoires were generated with immunoSEQ multiplex PCR, while TCRdb's copy carries only in-frame clones and drops some. The sample shows approximately 30,000 clones, approximately 93% of them seen only once. This CDR3 region has 15 residues. Losses at the gene ends were 1 base for V and 4 bases for J; bases not matched to a gene: 5. Germline-derived CDR1 and CDR2 are SGHTA and FQGNSA. This sequence was found in a man in his 60s in good health. The sequenced sample was blood. This chain connects TRBV7-2 to TRBJ1-2; 8 bases line up with TRBD1. The CDR3 loop reads CASSLGTGSSYGYTF. The CDR3 DNA reads TGTGCCAGCAGCTTAGGGACAGGGAGTAGCTATGGCTACACCTTC. The full variable domain, completed using reference TRBV7-2 and TRBJ1-2, is GAGVSQSPSNKVTEKGKDVELRCDPISGHTALYWYRQSLGQGLEFLIYFQGNSAPDKSGLPSDRFSAERTGGSVSTLTIQRTQQEDSAVYLCASSLGTGSSYGYTFGSGTRLTVV.